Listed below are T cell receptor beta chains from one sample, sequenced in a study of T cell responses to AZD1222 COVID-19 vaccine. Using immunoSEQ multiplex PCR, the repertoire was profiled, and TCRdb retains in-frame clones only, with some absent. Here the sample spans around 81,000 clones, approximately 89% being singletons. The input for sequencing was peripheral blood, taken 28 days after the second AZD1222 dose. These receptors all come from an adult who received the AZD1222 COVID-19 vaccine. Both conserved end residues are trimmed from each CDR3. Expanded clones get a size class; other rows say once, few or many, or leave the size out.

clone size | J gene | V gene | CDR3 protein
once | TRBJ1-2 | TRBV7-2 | ASSLAMGDGYT
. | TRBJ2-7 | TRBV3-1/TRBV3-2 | ASSQGGGYEQY
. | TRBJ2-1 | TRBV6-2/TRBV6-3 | ASSYSNSGDFYEQF
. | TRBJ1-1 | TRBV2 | ASSDRRGGETEAF
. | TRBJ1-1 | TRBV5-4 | ASSPVPLRAEAF
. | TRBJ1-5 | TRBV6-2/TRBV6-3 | ASSSKLLWGADSNQPQH
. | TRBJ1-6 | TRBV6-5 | ASKTGGSPLH
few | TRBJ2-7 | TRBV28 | ASTLGTGAYEQY
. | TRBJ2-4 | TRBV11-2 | ASSLEGDLAKNIQY
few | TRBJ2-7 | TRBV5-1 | ASSLAGTGINEQY
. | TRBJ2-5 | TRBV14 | ASSQGAWGETQY
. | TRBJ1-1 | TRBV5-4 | ASSLRGLQLEAF
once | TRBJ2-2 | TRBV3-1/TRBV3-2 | ASSHGGAGELF
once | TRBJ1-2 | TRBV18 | ASSPVLNYGYT
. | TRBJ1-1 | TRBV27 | ASSLSGRITEAF
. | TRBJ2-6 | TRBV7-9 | ASSSDRGPGANVLT
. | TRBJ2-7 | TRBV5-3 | ARSLTGSYEQY
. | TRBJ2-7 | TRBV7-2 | ASSLFSGGGEQY
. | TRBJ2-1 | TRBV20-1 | SASTGQGIYNEQF
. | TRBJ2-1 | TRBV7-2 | ASSLRDRGSEQF
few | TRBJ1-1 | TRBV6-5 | ASSPNRGNTEAF
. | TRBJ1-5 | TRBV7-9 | ASTQWRNWRNQPQH
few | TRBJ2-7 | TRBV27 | ASSHREYEQY
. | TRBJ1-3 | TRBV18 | ASSLDISGNTIY
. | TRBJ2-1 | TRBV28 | ASSSPNQYYNEQF
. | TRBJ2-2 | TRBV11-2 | ASSVDSYTGELF
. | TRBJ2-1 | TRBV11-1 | ASSSSRTGFVNEQF
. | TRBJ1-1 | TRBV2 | ASSDRGFTEAF
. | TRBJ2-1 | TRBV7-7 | ASSLRGGGSDEQF
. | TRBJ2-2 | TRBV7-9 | ASSGRTDTNTGELF
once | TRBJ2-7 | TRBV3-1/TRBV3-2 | ASSQGWGPLYEQY
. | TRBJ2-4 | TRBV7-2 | ASSLAGRGAKNIQY
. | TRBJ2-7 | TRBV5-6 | ASSPGLTYEQY
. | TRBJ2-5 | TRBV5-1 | ASSHPGQQETQY
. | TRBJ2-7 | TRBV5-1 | ASSLEGQGVSSYEQY
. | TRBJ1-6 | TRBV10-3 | AISDGTDSPLH
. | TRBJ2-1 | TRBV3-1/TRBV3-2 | ASSQNGDTYNEQF
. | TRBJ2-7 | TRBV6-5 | ASSQTGFKSYEQY
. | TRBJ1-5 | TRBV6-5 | ASKGRTGNQPQH
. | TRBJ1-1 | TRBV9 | ASSVSGQAMNTEAF
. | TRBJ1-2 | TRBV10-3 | ASRTDLALYGYT
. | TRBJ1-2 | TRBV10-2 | ASSESTIYGYT
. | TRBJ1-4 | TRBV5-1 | ASSSTGTIIREKLF
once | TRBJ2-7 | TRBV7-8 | ASSHPRGDYEQY
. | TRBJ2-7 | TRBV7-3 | ASSLNGRRDEQY
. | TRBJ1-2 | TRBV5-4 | ASSSAPGGLYGYT
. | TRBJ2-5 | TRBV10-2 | ASSYSSLETQY
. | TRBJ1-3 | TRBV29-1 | SVGGQGGNTIY
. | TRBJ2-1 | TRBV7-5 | AGASGSWSSYNEQF
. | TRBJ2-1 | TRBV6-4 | ASSDSTSGSEQF
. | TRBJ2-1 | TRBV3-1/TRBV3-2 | ASRREGSYNEQF